Below, one TCR beta chain is given with its context. TCRdb keeps only in-frame clones here, not all; method: immunoSEQ multiplex PCR. In the table there are 150,000 to 200,000 clones, approximately 85% of which are singletons. Germline CDR1 reads GTSNPN; CDR2 reads SVGIG (reference sequence). The J segment lost 11 bases and the V segment lost 1 base, leaving 8 bases of the junction unmatched. This CDR3 is built from 12 residues. This specimen belongs to a study of blood T cell repertoires in COVID-19. About the study: The United States, Italy and Spain supplied acute and convalescent COVID-19 samples.

This sequence was found in a man in his 60s who had recovered from COVID-19. Sequenced material: peripheral blood. The rearrangement links TRBV30 to TRBJ2-7; 7 nucleotides match TRBD1. CDR3 sequence (DNA): TGTGCCTGGAGTGCCACAGGGGCGCGGGAGTACTTC. This codes for CAWSATGAREYF. The full variable domain, in which reference TRBV30 and TRBJ2-7 provide the parts outside the CDR3, is SQTIHQWPATLVQPVGSPLSLECTVEGTSNPNLYWYRQAAGRGLQLLFYSVGIGQISSEVPQNLSASRPQDRQFILSSKKLLLSDSGFYLCAWSATGAREYFGPGTRLTVT.